This T cell receptor beta chain is from a study of T-cell memory formation after mild COVID-19. TCRdb used MiXCR to reprocess the 5' RACE reads, holding one entry per CDR3 protein. This table holds around 530,000 distinct CDR3 sequences, roughly a fifth found once. The trim removed 8 bases at V and 6 bases at J, leaving 13 bases unmatched. Germline CDR1 reads SQVTM; CDR2 reads ANQGSEA. This CDR3 region has 14 residues. The study, taken as a whole, reports: Clones that contracted from day 15 to 85 had balanced CD4/CD8; later expanders were CD4+ biased. Second-wave clones peaking on day 37 lacked confirmed SARS-CoV-2 specificity.

As for this clonotype: The antigen is unknown.

The receptor was derived from an adult woman who had mild COVID-19 (a few samples of this study predate the infection). Cell type and time point are not known. The sample comprised PBMCs or a T cell subset sorted from them (not recorded which). V and J are TRBV29-1 and TRBJ2-1; 7 nucleotides align to TRBD2. The CDR3 nucleotides are TGCAGCCTAATTCGGGAGGTGGAATTCAATGAGCAGTTCTTC. Translating it yields CSLIREVEFNEQFF.